These 25 T cell receptor beta chains originate from one sample sequenced in a study of shared clonotypes between healthy human individuals. TCRdb's table, derived via immunoSEQ multiplex PCR, lists solely in-frame clones and lacks some. The sample shows roughly 1.5 million clones, approximately 98% of them seen only once. The sequencing sample was made of naive CD4+ T cells sorted from blood. The subset here: CD45RA+ positively selected. Every receptor here comes from a man aged 25 to 40 in good health.

This chain links TRBV15 with TRBJ2-5; D is ambiguous. V lost 2 bases to trimming and J lost 5 bases, with 9 bases between them. This CDR3 contains 13 residues. Looked up from germline, CDR1 is LNHNV and CDR2 is YYDKDF (reference sequence). CDR3 sequence reads: CATSRPSQETQYF. CDR3 nucleotides: TGTGCCACCAGCAGACCCTCTCAGGAGACCCAGTACTTC.

This chain uses TRBV5-5 with TRBJ1-5, with a tentative D call TRBD1 (6 bases). Per germline, CDR1 SGHKS and CDR2 YYEKEE (reference sequence). The CDR3 consists of 15 residues. The V end lost 6 bases, the J end lost 3 bases, and 16 bases lay between the germline ends. CDR3 in DNA: TGTGCCAGCAAGCTGGCTGGGGGGGCCAATCAGCCCCAGCATTTT. Its protein product is CASKLAGGANQPQHF.

The chain combines TRBV18 with TRBJ1-1; tentative D call: TRBD1 (5 bases). Germline CDR1 KGHSH, CDR2 LQKENI. Trimming cost V 2 bases and J 3 bases, with 13 bases left between them. CDR3 length equals 15 residues. The CDR3 DNA reads as TGTGCCAGCTCACCATCCCTCGGCAGGGACACTGAAGCTTTCTTT. Amino acid sequence: CASSPSLGRDTEAFF.

The chain is built from TRBV2 and TRBJ2-3; D is possibly TRBD2 (6 bases). The CDR3 contains 13 residues. Looked up from germline, CDR1 is SNHLY and CDR2 is FYNNEI. V lost 8 bases to trimming and J lost 3 bases, with 12 bases between them. This CDR3 is CASSVRETDTQYF. DNA of the CDR3: TGTGCCAGCTCGGTACGGGAGACAGATACGCAGTATTTT.

The chain carries TRBV5-1 and TRBJ2-2; possibly TRBD2 for D (5 bases). With 3 bases removed from V and 2 bases from J, the gap between germline ends came to 14 bases. This CDR3 is 16 amino acids long. Germline CDR1 SGHRS, CDR2 YFSETQ. CDR3 nucleotides: TGCGCCAGCAGCTCTCGGGTCGGGAAAAACACCGGGGAGCTGTTTTTT. Translated, it gives CASSSRVGKNTGELFF.

In nucleotides, the CDR3 is TGTGCCTGGATCAACCCAAACTATGGCTACACCTTC. Translating gives CAWINPNYGYTF. V usage is TRBV30 and J usage is TRBJ1-2; D unclear. Germline-derived CDR1 and CDR2 are GTSNPN and SVGIG (reference sequence). The V end was cut by 4 bases, the J end by 2 bases, with 8 bases between. The CDR3 covers 12 residues.

J is TRBJ2-7 and V is TRBV5-1; no clear D. The V and J ends lost 4 bases and 3 bases respectively, with 11 bases between them. Germline assignment: CDR1 SGHRS and CDR2 YFSETQ. The CDR3 extends over 13 amino acids. CDR3 sequence (DNA): TGCGCCAGCAGCAAAGCAGAGATCTACGAGCAGTACTTC. Translation gives CASSKAEIYEQYF.

This clone has only one observation. The V and J genes are TRBV5-8 and TRBJ2-1; TRBD2 matches at 11 bases. CDR3 length equals 18 residues. With 4 bases clipped from V and 1 base from J, the junction kept 10 bases outside the gene matches. The germline CDR1 and CDR2 sequences are SGHTS and YDEGEE. The CDR3 loop is CASSMTSGTALSYNEQFF. CDR3 coding DNA: TGTGCCAGCAGCATGACTAGCGGGACGGCCCTATCCTACAATGAGCAGTTCTTC.

The chain is built from TRBV27 and TRBJ2-3; D not certain. The CDR3 consists of 16 residues. V was shortened by 6 bases and J by 2 bases, with 18 bases between the two germline ends. CDR1 is MNHEY and CDR2 is SMNVEV in the germline V gene (reference sequence). The CDR3 protein is CASRRFGLDNTDTQYF. CDR3 DNA: TGTGCCAGCAGGAGGTTTGGGCTAGACAACACAGATACGCAGTATTTT.

The V call is TRBV6-1, the J call TRBJ1-2, with D maybe TRBD1 (5 bases). CDR1 is MNHNS and CDR2 is SASEGT in the germline V gene. The CDR3 sequence is 16 residues long. Trimming shortened V by 1 base and J by 4 bases, and 16 bases separated the two germline ends. CDR3 sequence reads: CASSEDWGVQGYGYTF. CDR3 sequence (DNA): TGTGCCAGCAGTGAAGACTGGGGGGTTCAAGGCTATGGCTACACCTTC.

This CDR3 is CSVEVRGVNTEAFF. The CDR3 region has the DNA TGCAGCGTTGAAGTTAGGGGAGTAAACACTGAAGCTTTCTTT. This chain joins TRBV29-1 and TRBJ1-1; D is possibly TRBD1 (5 bases). CDR1 is SQVTM, CDR2 ANQGSEA, per germline. The CDR3 is 14 amino acids. With 1 base removed from V and 2 bases from J, the gap between germline ends came to 11 bases.

In its sample, this clone was seen once. This rearrangement joins TRBV10-3 to TRBJ1-1, with 7 bases that match TRBD1. The germline gives CDR1 ENHRY, CDR2 SYGVKD. The CDR3 extends over 12 amino acids. V gave up 2 bases and J gave up 11 bases; unmatched junction bases: 5. The CDR3 region has the DNA TGTGCCATCAGTGAGGACAGGGTAATTGCTTTCTTT. Its translation: CAISEDRVIAFF.

This chain joins TRBV7-2 and TRBJ2-7, with D tentatively TRBD1 or TRBD2 (5 bases each). Germline loops: CDR1 SGHTA, CDR2 FQGNSA. V lost 1 base and J 0 bases, leaving 16 bases between the germline ends. This CDR3 contains 17 residues. The chain's CDR3 is CASSLVGQGPLSYEQYF. The CDR3 DNA reads as TGTGCCAGCAGCTTAGTCGGTCAGGGACCCCTCTCCTACGAGCAGTACTTC.

The chain carries TRBV9 and TRBJ2-2; weak D call: TRBD2 (6 bases). Per the germline V gene, CDR1 is SGDLS and CDR2 is YYNGEE. Trimming took 0 bases from V and 3 from J, leaving 18 bases between them. The CDR3 is 18 amino acids. The CDR3 loop is CASSVDMLSGRYTGELFF. The CDR3 nucleotides are TGTGCCAGCAGCGTAGACATGTTGAGCGGGCGTTACACCGGGGAGCTGTTTTTT.

The chain carries TRBV15 and TRBJ2-7, with 10 bases matching TRBD2. The CDR3 runs 16 residues. V trimming: 4 bases; J trimming: 0 bases; junction bases outside the gene matches: 6. Germline lookup yields CDR1 LNHNV and CDR2 YYDKDF (reference sequence). The CDR3 DNA reads TGTGCCACCAGCACCGGGACTAGCGTGAGCTCCTACGAGCAGTACTTC. As protein: CATSTGTSVSSYEQYF. The complete variable domain, with remaining parts taken from reference TRBV15 and TRBJ2-7, reads DAMVIQNPRYQVTQFGKPVTLSCSQTLNHNVMYWYQQKSSQAPKLLFHYYDKDFNNEADTPDNFQSRRPNTSFCFLDIRSPGLGDTAMYLCATSTGTSVSSYEQYFGPGTRLTVT.

The rearrangement joins TRBV4-1 to TRBJ2-3; D might be TRBD2 (6 bases). Trimming stripped 3 bases from V and 7 bases from J, with 14 bases between. Germline V gene sequence: CDR1 MGHRA, CDR2 YSYEKL. The CDR3 has 14 amino acids. CDR3 in amino acids: CASSQTQRVHTQYF. CDR3 nucleotides: TGCGCCAGCAGCCAGACACAGCGGGTCCATACGCAGTATTTT.

This clone was counted once. The rearrangement links TRBV7-9 to TRBJ2-2, with TRBD2 matching over 10 bases. The V gene end was trimmed by 5 bases and the J gene end by 5 bases; junction bases not matched to a gene: 11. The CDR3 length is 17 residues. Germline values: CDR1 SEHNR, CDR2 FQNEAQ (reference sequence). The CDR3, as DNA: TGTGCCAGCAGCCATAGGAGCGGGAGGGCCGGAACCGGGGAGCTGTTTTTT. Residues: CASSHRSGRAGTGELFF.

V usage is TRBV21-1 and J usage is TRBJ2-7. TRBV21-1 is a pseudogene locus. This CDR3 is 12 amino acids long. CDR3 in amino acids: CASGTANYEQYF. The DNA of the CDR3 is TGTGCCAGCGGAACGGCAAATTACGAGCAGTACTTC.

CDR3 region: CATLWANYGYTF. CDR3 nucleotides: TGTGCCACCCTTTGGGCTAACTATGGCTACACCTTC. The gene calls are TRBV28 and TRBJ1-2; the D is unclear. Germline CDR1 MDHEN, CDR2 SYDVKM. V lost 10 bases to trimming and J lost 0 bases, with 9 bases between them. The CDR3 runs 12 residues.

The genes are TRBV10-3 and TRBJ1-1; D remains ambiguous. This CDR3 region has 15 residues. V lost 6 bases and J 1 base, leaving 15 bases between the germline ends. Germline V lookup: CDR1 ENHRY, CDR2 SYGVKD. This CDR3 reads CAIRDPFLWNTEAFF. In nucleotides, the CDR3 is TGTGCCATCAGGGACCCCTTTCTATGGAACACTGAAGCTTTCTTT.

The chain combines TRBV19 with TRBJ2-5; tentative D call: TRBD2 (5 bases). V shed 5 bases and J shed 1 base, with 11 bases lying between them. The germline CDR1 and CDR2 sequences are LNHDA and SQIVND (reference sequence). The CDR3 has 14 residues. The CDR3 spells CASSPPRAQETQYF. CDR3 nucleotide sequence: TGTGCCAGTAGTCCACCGAGGGCCCAAGAGACCCAGTACTTC.

Worth noting for this clone: This sample also contains other DNA sequences that code for the same CDR3. The genes are TRBV28 and TRBJ2-5; D is uncertain. CDR1 is MDHEN, CDR2 SYDVKM, per germline. The CDR3 totals 13 residues. The V end was cut by 3 bases, the J end by 1 base, with 6 bases between. The CDR3: CASSFPPQETQYF. In DNA form, the CDR3 reads TGTGCCAGCAGTTTCCCCCCCCAAGAGACCCAGTACTTC. Together with reference TRBV28 and TRBJ2-5, the CDR3 gives the full variable domain: DVKVTQSSRYLVKRTGEKVFLECVQDMDHENMFWYRQDPGLGLRLIYFSYDVKMKEKGDIPEGYSVSREKKERFSLILESASTNQTSMYLCASSFPPQETQYFGPGTRLLVL.

This chain connects TRBV10-3 to TRBJ2-7; D not resolved. The CDR3 covers 14 residues. The germline gives CDR1 ENHRY, CDR2 SYGVKD. Trimming pared 4 bases from V and 2 bases from J, leaving 12 bases between. CDR3 coding DNA: TGTGCCATCAGTGTGGCCGACACTCCCTACGAGCAGTACTTC. Protein sequence: CAISVADTPYEQYF.

As concerns this clone: Different DNA sequences within this sample yield the same CDR3. The CDR3 spells CASSDSYNEQFF. The CDR3 DNA reads TGCGCCAGCTCGGACTCATACAATGAGCAGTTCTTC. This chain links TRBV5-1 with TRBJ2-1; D may be TRBD2 (5 bases). Trimming removed 7 bases from V and 4 bases from J, with 9 bases in between. The CDR3 is 12 residues long. Germline V gene lookup returns CDR1 SGHRS and CDR2 YFSETQ.

The chain has TRBV5-8 and TRBJ1-4; D possibly corresponds to TRBD1 (6 bases). Germline V gene sequence: CDR1 SGHTS, CDR2 YDEGEE. CDR3 size: 15 residues. Between the trimmed V and J ends, which lost 4 bases and 0 bases, there was a span of 10 bases. The CDR3 sequence is CASSGTPTTNEKLFF. As DNA, the CDR3 is TGTGCCAGCAGCGGGACACCTACAACTAATGAAAAACTGTTTTTT.